This T cell receptor beta chain was profiled in a study of T-cell reconstitution after alpha-beta-depleted transplantation in children. The TCRbeta library was prepared with unique molecular identifiers. MiXCR was run by TCRdb on the PCR reads, yielding one entry per CDR3 protein. The sample has about 300,000 distinct CDR3 sequences, 6.5% to 9% seen once. Study-wide results and caveats: By one year post-transplant, T-cell counts and diversity largely arose from T cells that were newly produced. Alpha-beta T cells about two months after transplant reportedly derived from several hundred expanded graft clones. Surviving recipient T cells and intrathymic progenitors accounted for some patients' high TCRbeta diversity at day 60.

The table lists this clonotype with many counts. Its antigen is unidentified. The CDR3 spans 14 residues. V gave up 4 bases and J gave up 1 base, with 10 bases separating them. Germline assignment: CDR1 LGHNA and CDR2 YSLEER. The specimen was peripheral blood, collected 360 days after TCRalphabeta/CD19-depleted stem cell transplant. V and J are TRBV4-3 and TRBJ1-1; D is perhaps TRBD1 (5 bases). The source of this sequence is a female patient aged 2 to 10 who had a stem cell transplant for Fanconi anemia, so the T cells may come from the graft donor. In DNA form, the CDR3 reads TGCGCCAGCAGCCCAGGACAAGAGAACACTGAAGCTTTCTTT. It encodes CASSPGQENTEAFF.